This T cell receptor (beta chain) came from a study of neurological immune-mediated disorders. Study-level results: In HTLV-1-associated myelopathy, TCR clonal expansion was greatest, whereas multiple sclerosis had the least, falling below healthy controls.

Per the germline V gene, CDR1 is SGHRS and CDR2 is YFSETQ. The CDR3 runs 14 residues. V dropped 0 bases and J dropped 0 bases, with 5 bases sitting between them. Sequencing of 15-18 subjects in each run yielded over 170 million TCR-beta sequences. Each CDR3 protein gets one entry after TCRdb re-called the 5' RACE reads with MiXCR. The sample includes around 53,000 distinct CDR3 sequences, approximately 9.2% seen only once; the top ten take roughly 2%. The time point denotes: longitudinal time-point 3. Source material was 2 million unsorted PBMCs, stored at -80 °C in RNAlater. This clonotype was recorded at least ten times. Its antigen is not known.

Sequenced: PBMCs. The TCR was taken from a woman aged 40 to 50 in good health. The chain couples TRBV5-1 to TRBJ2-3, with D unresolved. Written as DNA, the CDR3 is TGCGCCAGCAGCTTGGATGGGAGCACAGATACGCAGTATTTT. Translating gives CASSLDGSTDTQYF.